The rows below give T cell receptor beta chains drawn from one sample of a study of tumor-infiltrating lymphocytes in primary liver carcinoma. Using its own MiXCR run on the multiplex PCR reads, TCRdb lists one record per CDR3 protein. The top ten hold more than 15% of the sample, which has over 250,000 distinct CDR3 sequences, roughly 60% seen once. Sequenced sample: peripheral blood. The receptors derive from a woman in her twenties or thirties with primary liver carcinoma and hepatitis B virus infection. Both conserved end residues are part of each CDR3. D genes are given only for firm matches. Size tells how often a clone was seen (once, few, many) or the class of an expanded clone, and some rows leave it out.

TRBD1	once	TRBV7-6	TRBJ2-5	TGTGCCAGCAGCCTGGACAGGGGGCTAGAGACCCAGTACTTC	CASSLDRGLETQYF
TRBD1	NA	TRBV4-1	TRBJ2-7	TGCGCCAGCAGCCTCAGTCCTGGGACAGCCTACGAGCAGTACTTC	CASSLSPGTAYEQYF
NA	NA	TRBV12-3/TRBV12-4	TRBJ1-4	TGTACCAGTAGTAAGGGGGTGCGCAGTGAAAAACTGTTTTTT	CTSSKGVRSEKLFF
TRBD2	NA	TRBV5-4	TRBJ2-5	TGTGCCAGCAGCCAGGGACTAGCGGGAGAGGGAGAGACCCAGTACTTC	CASSQGLAGEGETQYF
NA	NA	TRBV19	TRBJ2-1	TGTGCCAGTAGTCGCGGAACCCTCTCCTACAATGAGCAGTTCTTT	CASSRGTLSYNEQFF
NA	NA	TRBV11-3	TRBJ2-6	NA	CASSIWGSGANVLTF
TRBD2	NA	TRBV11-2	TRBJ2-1	TGTGCCAGCACCACGAGCAGGACTAGCGGAAACAATGAGCAGTTCTTC	CASTTSRTSGNNEQFF
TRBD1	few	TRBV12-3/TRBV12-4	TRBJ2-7	TGTGCCAGCAGTCCGGGACAGCAATACGAGCAGTACTTC	CASSPGQQYEQYF
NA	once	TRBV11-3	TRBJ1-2	TGTGCCAGCAGTGGACAGAGGGAGCCTGGCTACACCTTC	CASSGQREPGYTF
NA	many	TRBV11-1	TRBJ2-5	TGTGCCAGCAGCTTCGGACAGAGACAAGAGACCCAGTACTTC	CASSFGQRQETQYF
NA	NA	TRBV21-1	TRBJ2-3	TGTGCCACTAGCAAAGAGGGGACAGGGCCCACAGATACGCAGTATTTT	CATSKEGTGPTDTQYF
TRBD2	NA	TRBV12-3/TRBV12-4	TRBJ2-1	TGTGACAGCAGTTTAAATTGCGGGAGGGCCAAAGGACTACACAATGAGCAGTTCTTC	CDSSLNCGRAKGLHNEQFF
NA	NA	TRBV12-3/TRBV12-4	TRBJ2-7	TGTACTAGCAGTCCGACAGTCTCCTACGAGCAGTACTTC	CTSSPTVSYEQYF
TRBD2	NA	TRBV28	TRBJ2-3	TGTGCCAGCAGTTCGGAAAGGGGACTAGTCTTAGATACGCAGTATTTT	CASSSERGLVLDTQYF
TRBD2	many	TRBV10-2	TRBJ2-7	TGCGCCACTGAGACTAGCGGGAGGAAGAGCGAGCAGTACTTC	CATETSGRKSEQYF
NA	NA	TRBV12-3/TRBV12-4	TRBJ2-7	TGTGTCAGCACTTCCCTCGGAGGGGTCCCCTACGAGCAGTACTTC	CVSTSLGGVPYEQYF
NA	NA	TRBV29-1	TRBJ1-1	TGCAGCGTTGAAGCCACTCGGAACACTGAAGCTTTCTTT	CSVEATRNTEAFF
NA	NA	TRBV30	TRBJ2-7	TGTGCCTGGAGTGGAGGGGCGTACGGGAACTTC	CAWSGGAYGNF
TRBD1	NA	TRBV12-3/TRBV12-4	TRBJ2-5	TGTGCCAGCACAGGACAGGGGGCGACTAGAACCCAGTACTTC	CASTGQGATRTQYF